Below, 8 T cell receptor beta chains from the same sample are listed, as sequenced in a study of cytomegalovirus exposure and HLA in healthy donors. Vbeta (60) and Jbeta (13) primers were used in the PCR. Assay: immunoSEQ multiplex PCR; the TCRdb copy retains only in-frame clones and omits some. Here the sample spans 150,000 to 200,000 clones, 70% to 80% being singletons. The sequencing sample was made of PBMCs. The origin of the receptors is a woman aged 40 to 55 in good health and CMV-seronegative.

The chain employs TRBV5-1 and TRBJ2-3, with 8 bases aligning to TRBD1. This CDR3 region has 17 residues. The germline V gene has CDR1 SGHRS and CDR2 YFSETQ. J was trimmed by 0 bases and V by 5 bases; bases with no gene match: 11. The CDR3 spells CASRFRQGTSSTDTQYF. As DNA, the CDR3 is TGCGCCAGCAGGTTCAGACAGGGGACCTCTAGCACAGATACGCAGTATTTT.

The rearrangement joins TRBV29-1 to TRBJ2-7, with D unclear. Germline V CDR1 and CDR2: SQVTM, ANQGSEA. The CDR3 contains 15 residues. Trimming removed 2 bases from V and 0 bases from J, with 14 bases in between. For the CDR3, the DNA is TGCAGCGTTGAATTGGCGGCTCCCACCTCCTACGAGCAGTACTTC. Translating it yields CSVELAAPTSYEQYF.

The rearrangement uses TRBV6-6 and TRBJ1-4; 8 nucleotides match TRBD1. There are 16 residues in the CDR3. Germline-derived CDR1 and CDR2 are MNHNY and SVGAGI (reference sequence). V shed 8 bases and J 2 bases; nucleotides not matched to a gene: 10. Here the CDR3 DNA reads TGTGCCAGCGGACAGGGAATTATTGGGACTAATGAAAAACTGTTTTTT. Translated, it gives CASGQGIIGTNEKLFF.

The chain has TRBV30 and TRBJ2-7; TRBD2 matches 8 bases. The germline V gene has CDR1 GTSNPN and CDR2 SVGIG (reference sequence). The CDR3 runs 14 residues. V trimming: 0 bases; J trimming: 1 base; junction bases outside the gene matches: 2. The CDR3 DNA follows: TGTGCCTGGAGTGTAGTAGCGGGGTCCTACGAGCAGTACTTC. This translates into CAWSVVAGSYEQYF.

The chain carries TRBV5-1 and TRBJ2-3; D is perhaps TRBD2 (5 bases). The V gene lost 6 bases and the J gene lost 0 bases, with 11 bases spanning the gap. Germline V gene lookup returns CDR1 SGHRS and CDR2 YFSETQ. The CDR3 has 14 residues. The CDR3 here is CASNAAVSTDTQYF. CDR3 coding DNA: TGCGCCAGCAACGCAGCGGTTAGCACAGATACGCAGTATTTT.

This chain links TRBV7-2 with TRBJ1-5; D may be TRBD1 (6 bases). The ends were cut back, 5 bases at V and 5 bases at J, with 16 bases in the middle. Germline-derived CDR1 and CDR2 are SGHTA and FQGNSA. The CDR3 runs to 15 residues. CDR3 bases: TGTGCCAGCAGCCTACCAACAGGGATCTATCAGCCCCAGCATTTT. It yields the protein CASSLPTGIYQPQHF.

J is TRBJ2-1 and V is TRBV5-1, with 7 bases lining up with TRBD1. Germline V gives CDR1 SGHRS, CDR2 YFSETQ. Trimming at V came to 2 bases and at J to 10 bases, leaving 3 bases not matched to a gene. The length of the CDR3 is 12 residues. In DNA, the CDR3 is TGCGCCAGCAGCTTCCAGGGGGACGAGCAGTTCTTC. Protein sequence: CASSFQGDEQFF.

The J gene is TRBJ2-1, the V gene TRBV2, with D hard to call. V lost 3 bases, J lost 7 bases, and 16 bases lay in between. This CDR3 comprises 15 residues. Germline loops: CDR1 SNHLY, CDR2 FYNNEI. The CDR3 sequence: CASSETRFIRNEQFF. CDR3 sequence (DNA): TGTGCCAGCAGTGAGACCAGGTTTATTCGTAATGAGCAGTTCTTC.